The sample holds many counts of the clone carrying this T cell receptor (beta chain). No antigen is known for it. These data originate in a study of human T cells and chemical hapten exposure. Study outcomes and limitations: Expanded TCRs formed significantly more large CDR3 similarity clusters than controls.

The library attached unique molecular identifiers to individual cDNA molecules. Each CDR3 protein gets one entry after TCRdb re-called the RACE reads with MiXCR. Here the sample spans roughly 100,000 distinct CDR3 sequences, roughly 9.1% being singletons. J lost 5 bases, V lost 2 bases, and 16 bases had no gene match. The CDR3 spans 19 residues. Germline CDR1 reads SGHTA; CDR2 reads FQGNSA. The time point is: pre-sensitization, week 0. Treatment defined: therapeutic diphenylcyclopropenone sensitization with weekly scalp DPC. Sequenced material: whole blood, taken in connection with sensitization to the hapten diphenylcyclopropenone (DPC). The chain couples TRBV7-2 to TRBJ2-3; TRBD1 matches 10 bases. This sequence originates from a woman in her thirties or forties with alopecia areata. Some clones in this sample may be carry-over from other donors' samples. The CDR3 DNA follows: TGTGCCAGCAGCTTACCTATTTGGGTTGGGGACAGGGGAGGAGATACGCAGTATTTT. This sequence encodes CASSLPIWVGDRGGDTQYF.